The source of this T cell receptor beta chain is a study of cytomegalovirus exposure and HLA in healthy donors. The primer mix had 60 Vbeta and 13 Jbeta primers. TCRdb's table, derived via immunoSEQ multiplex PCR, lists solely in-frame clones and lacks some. The sample consists of approximately 220,000 clones, 75% to 85% of them appearing once. Per the germline V gene, CDR1 is SNHLY and CDR2 is FYNNEI. The J segment lost 6 bases and the V segment lost 0 bases, leaving 9 bases of the junction unmatched. The CDR3 is 17 amino acids. Material for sequencing was PBMCs. This rearrangement joins TRBV2 to TRBJ2-1, with TRBD1 matching over 9 bases. The sequence came from a girl aged 10 to 17 in good health and CMV-seronegative. The CDR3 spells CASSEAGTGIGSNEQFF. The CDR3 coding sequence is TGTGCCAGCAGTGAAGCCGGGACAGGGATAGGGTCCAATGAGCAGTTCTTC.